The sample holds many counts of the clone carrying this T cell receptor (beta chain). The data were obtained in a study of T cells in Graves' hyperthyroidism and ophthalmopathy. At the level of the study: Peripheral blood was obtained at initial diagnosis, preceding any treatment.

The ends were cut back, 0 bases at V and 0 bases at J, with 11 bases in the middle. Germline values: CDR1 KGHSH, CDR2 LQKENI. There are 16 residues in the CDR3. RNA transcripts were the template for amplifying TCR beta CDR3 regions. The HTBI primer set served for first-round RT-PCR of the TCR CDR3. TCRdb used MiXCR to reprocess the multiplex PCR reads, holding one entry per CDR3 protein. The sample contains hundreds of thousands of distinct CDR3 sequences, around 14% of which appear only once. The chain uses TRBV18 and TRBJ1-1, with D perhaps TRBD1 (5 bases). This receptor was identified in a woman under 30 with Graves' hyperthyroidism. Input material: blood. As DNA, the CDR3 is TGTGCCAGCTCACCACCAACGACAGCGTTGAACACTGAAGCTTTCTTT. This gives the protein CASSPPTTALNTEAFF.